This T cell receptor (beta chain) is from a study of blood T cell repertoires in COVID-19. Study background: From T cells, B-cell-depleted T cells, or PBMCs came the material, which was cDNA or gDNA.

In the study's own analysis: Reference gene primer amplification gave estimated nucleated cell counts. Produced via immunoSEQ multiplex PCR; TCRdb's table is partial and in-frame only. V, J and clone size reflect that table, while D and trimming were determined from the DNA. The repertoire holds tens of thousands of clones, with roughly four fifths as singletons. The CDR3 runs 13 residues. V was clipped by 1 base and J by 3 bases, with 6 bases between them. Germline V gene data show CDR1 as KGHSH and CDR2 as LQKENI. Sample: peripheral blood. The chain joins TRBV18 to TRBJ1-1; D unresolved. The sequence was collected from a human donor in a cohort sampled during active COVID-19. CDR3 bases: TGTGCCAGCTCACCACTCGAGTACACTGAAGCTTTCTTT. Translated: CASSPLEYTEAFF. The full variable domain, its missing parts supplied by reference TRBV18 and TRBJ1-1, is NAGVMQNPRHLVRRRGQEARLRCSPMKGHSHVYWYRQLPEEGLKFMVYLQKENIIDESGMPKERFSAEFPKEGPSILRIQQVVRGDSAAYFCASSPLEYTEAFFGQGTRLTVV.